The rows below give T cell receptor beta chains drawn from one sample of a study of cytomegalovirus exposure and HLA in healthy donors. Assay used: immunoSEQ multiplex PCR; TCRdb lists only in-frame clones, some missing. This sample has roughly 100,000 clones, with roughly 74% found just once. The sample consisted of PBMCs. The receptors originated from a woman between 40 and 50 years old in good health and CMV-seronegative. Each CDR3 is given with its conserved first and last residue. The D gene is left open where the match is weak. Size tells how often a clone was seen (once, few, many) or the class of an expanded clone, and some rows leave it out.

j_gene,d_gene,abundance,v_gene,CDR3nt,CDR3aa
TRBJ2-3,TRBD1,NA,TRBV5-1,TGCGCCAGCAGCTTGGAGGGACAGGGGACGCAGTATTTT,CASSLEGQGTQYF
TRBJ2-1,NA,NA,TRBV4-3,TGCGCCAGCAGCCAAGGACAGGCGAACTACAATGAGCAGTTCTTC,CASSQGQANYNEQFF
TRBJ1-1,NA,few,TRBV4-3,TGCGCCAGCAGCCAAGGTGGCAACACTGAAGCTTTCTTT,CASSQGGNTEAFF
TRBJ1-1,NA,NA,TRBV29-1,TGCAGCGTTCAGATTTACAGGGCTCGGAACACTGAAGCTTTCTTT,CSVQIYRARNTEAFF
TRBJ1-1,NA,once,TRBV9,TGTGCCAGCAGCGTCGGACAGCGGATGAACACTGAAGCTTTCTTT,CASSVGQRMNTEAFF
TRBJ2-5,NA,NA,TRBV4-2,TGTGCCAGCAGCCAAGCCCGGACAGCACAAGAGACCCAGTACTTC,CASSQARTAQETQYF
TRBJ2-1,TRBD1,NA,TRBV6-5,TGTGCCAGCAGTTACCCCATCGGACAGGCTGGGCAGTTCTTC,CASSYPIGQAGQFF
TRBJ2-1,NA,once,TRBV6-4,TGTGCCAGCAGTCTCGCGACAGGTAGGGAGCAGTTCTTC,CASSLATGREQFF
TRBJ2-6,NA,NA,TRBV27,TGTGCCAGCAAAGGGACAACAGGGTATTCTGGGGCCAACGTCCTGACTTTC,CASKGTTGYSGANVLTF
TRBJ2-1,TRBD2,NA,TRBV25-1,TGTGCCAGCAGACCACCTGGGGGGACTAGCGTAACCTACAATGAGCAGTTCTTC,CASRPPGGTSVTYNEQFF
TRBJ1-2,NA,NA,TRBV2,TGTGCCAGCAGTGAATTTGAGGTGGATGGCTACACCTTC,CASSEFEVDGYTF
TRBJ2-7,TRBD2,NA,TRBV10-3,TGTGCCATCGGGGGACTAGTCCCCGAGCAGTACTTC,CAIGGLVPEQYF
TRBJ2-3,NA,NA,TRBV29-1,TGCAGCGCCCACTCACCCCGCACAGATACGCAGTATTTT,CSAHSPRTDTQYF
TRBJ1-3,TRBD1,NA,TRBV30,TGTGCCCAAGAACAGGGGAAGGTGCCTGGAAACACCATATATTTT,CAQEQGKVPGNTIYF
TRBJ2-6,NA,NA,TRBV7-3,TGTGCCAGCAGCTATGTCTCCTCTGGGGCCAACGTCCTGACTTTC,CASSYVSSGANVLTF
TRBJ2-7,NA,NA,TRBV5-1,TGCGCCAGCAGCACCGGTGCGGGGTACGAGCAGTACTTC,CASSTGAGYEQYF
TRBJ2-7,NA,NA,TRBV28,TGTGCCAGCAGTTCCACAGGGCTCCAGGGCTACGAGCAGTACTTC,CASSSTGLQGYEQYF
TRBJ2-3,TRBD2,NA,TRBV19,TGTGCCAGTAGTATTTCGGGAGGATTGGTGGATACGCAGTATTTT,CASSISGGLVDTQYF
TRBJ1-2,TRBD1,NA,TRBV7-9,TGTGCCAGCAGCTTATTACGCACAGGGGGGAACTATGGCTACACCTTC,CASSLLRTGGNYGYTF
TRBJ1-5,NA,NA,TRBV4-1,TGCGCCAGCAGCCAAGAGGTGGGCAGTACCAATCAGCCCCAGCATTTT,CASSQEVGSTNQPQHF
TRBJ2-5,TRBD2,NA,TRBV7-9,TGCGCCAGCAGCCAAGAGGTCGGGGGGGCAGAGACCCAGTACTTC,CASSQEVGGAETQYF
TRBJ2-1,TRBD2,NA,TRBV2,TGTGCCAGCAGCGGATCGACTAGCAGGAGCTCCTACAATGAGCAGTTCTTC,CASSGSTSRSSYNEQFF
TRBJ2-1,NA,NA,TRBV5-5,TGTGCCAGCAGCTTCGAGATAGGGGCCTACAATGAGCAGTTCTTC,CASSFEIGAYNEQFF
TRBJ2-7,NA,NA,TRBV29-1,TGCAGCGTTGGGGAGACCTACGAGCAGTACTTC,CSVGETYEQYF
TRBJ2-5,TRBD1,few,TRBV18,TGTGCCAGCTCCCCAACAGGGGTAGAGACCCAGTACTTC,CASSPTGVETQYF
TRBJ2-5,NA,NA,TRBV5-1,TGCGCCAGCGGTGGGTTGGACGGGAGTTTATGGACCCAGTACTTC,CASGGLDGSLWTQYF
TRBJ1-2,NA,few,TRBV4-3,TGCGCCAGCAGCCAAGAGGAACAGGGATATGGAGGCTACACCTTC,CASSQEEQGYGGYTF